A single sample gave rise to the 2 T cell receptor beta chains below, sequenced in a study of blood T cell repertoires in COVID-19. Measured with immunoSEQ multiplex PCR; TCRdb has only the in-frame clones, and not every one. The sample lists around 70,000 clones, around 78% occurring once. The sequencing input was peripheral blood. Receptors were obtained from a human donor in a cohort sampled during active COVID-19.

The chain carries TRBV5-1 and TRBJ2-3; 9 bases are a match to TRBD2. CDR1 and CDR2 from the germline V gene are SGHRS and YFSETQ. The J segment lost 2 bases and the V segment lost 0 bases, leaving 4 bases of the junction unmatched. This CDR3 has 16 residues. The chain's CDR3 is CASSLGPSGNTDTQYF. CDR3 nucleotide sequence: TGCGCCAGCAGCTTGGGCCCTAGCGGGAACACAGATACGCAGTATTTT.

J is TRBJ2-7 and V is TRBV3-1 (or the pseudogene TRBV3-2), with TRBD2 identical over 13 bases. The V segment lost 1 base and the J segment 0 bases; nucleotides outside the gene matches: 9. There are 19 residues in the CDR3. Per the germline V gene, CDR1 is LGHDT and CDR2 is YNNKEL (reference sequence). DNA of the CDR3: TGTGCCAGCAGCCAAGGAGGGGGACTAGCGGGACCCTCCTCCTACGAGCAGTACTTC. Amino acid sequence: CASSQGGGLAGPSSYEQYF.